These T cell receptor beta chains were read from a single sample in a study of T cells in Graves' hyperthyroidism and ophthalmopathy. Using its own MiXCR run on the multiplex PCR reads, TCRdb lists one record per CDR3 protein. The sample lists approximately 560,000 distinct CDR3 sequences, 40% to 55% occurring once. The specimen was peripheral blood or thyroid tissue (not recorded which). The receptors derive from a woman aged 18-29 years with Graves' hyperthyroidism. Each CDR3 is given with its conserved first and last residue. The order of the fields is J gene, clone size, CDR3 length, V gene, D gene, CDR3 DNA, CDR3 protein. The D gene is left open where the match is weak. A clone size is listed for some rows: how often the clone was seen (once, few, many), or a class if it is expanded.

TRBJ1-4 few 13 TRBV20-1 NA TGCAGTGCTACAGACGGGGAGGGGGGCAGGCTGTTTTTT CSATDGEGGRLFF
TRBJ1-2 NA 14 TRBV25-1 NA TGTGCCAGCAGCTACCAGACAGGAGGATATGGCTACACCTTC CASSYQTGGYGYTF
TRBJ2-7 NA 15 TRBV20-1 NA TGCAGTGCTGTCCGAGGGAATCGGGACTCCTACGAGCAGTACTTC CSAVRGNRDSYEQYF
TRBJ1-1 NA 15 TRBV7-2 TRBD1 TGCGCCAGCAGCCAAGACAGGGGGGAGAACACTGAAGCTTTCTTT CASSQDRGENTEAFF
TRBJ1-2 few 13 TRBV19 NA TGTGCCAGTAGTAAAGGGATCGACTCTGGAAACACCTTC CASSKGIDSGNTF
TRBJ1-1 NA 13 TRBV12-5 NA TGTGCTAGTGGTTTGGTAGGGGGTGCAGAAGCTTTCTTT CASGLVGGAEAFF
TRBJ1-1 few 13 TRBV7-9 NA TGTGCCAGCAGCTCCGAACAGGGTAGTAAAGCTTTCTTT CASSSEQGSKAFF
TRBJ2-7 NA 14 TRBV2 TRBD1 TGTGCCAGCAGGACAGGGGGCTGGACCTACGAGCAGTACTTC CASRTGGWTYEQYF
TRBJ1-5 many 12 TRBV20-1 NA TGCAGTGCTAGTCAGGGTAATCAGCCCCAGCATTTT CSASQGNQPQHF
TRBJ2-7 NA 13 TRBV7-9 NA TGTGCCAGCAGCTGGGGCAGACGCTACGAGCAGTACTTC CASSWGRRYEQYF
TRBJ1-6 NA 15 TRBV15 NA TGTGCCACGGGCGGAGCTCGGGGCGTCGATTCACCCCTCCACTTT CATGGARGVDSPLHF
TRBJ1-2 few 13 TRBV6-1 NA TGTGCCAGCAGGGGGACCGCAATCTATGGCTACACCTTC CASRGTAIYGYTF
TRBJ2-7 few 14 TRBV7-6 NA TGTGCCAGCAGCCCCCGGACCCACTCCTACGAGCAGTACTTC CASSPRTHSYEQYF
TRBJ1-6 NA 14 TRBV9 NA TGTGCCAGCAGCGTAGATGGGAACAATTCACCCCTCCACTTT CASSVDGNNSPLHF
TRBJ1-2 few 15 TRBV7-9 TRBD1 TGTGCCAGCAGCTCCATTAACGGACAGGCCTATGGCTACACCTTC CASSSINGQAYGYTF
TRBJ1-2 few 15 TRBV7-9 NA TGTGCCAGCAGCCACCCGCCTGGAGGGGTATATGGCTACACCTTC CASSHPPGGVYGYTF
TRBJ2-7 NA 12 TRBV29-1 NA NA CSVGQGIGEQCF
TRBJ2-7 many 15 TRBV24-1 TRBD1 TGTGCCACCAGTGATGTAGGACAGGGAATTTACGAGCAGTACTTC CATSDVGQGIYEQYF
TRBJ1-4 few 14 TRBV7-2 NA TGTGCCAGCAGTCAAATGGGGTCTTGGGAAAAACTGTTTTTT CASSQMGSWEKLFF
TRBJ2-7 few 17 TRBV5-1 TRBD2 TGCGCCAGCAGCTTATGGCCGCGGCGGGAGGACCCCTACGAGCAGTACTTC CASSLWPRREDPYEQYF
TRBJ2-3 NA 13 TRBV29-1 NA TGCAGCGTTATTGGGGAGTGGGCAGATACGCAGTATTTT CSVIGEWADTQYF
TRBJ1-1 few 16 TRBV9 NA TGTGCCAGCAGCGTAGAGGGGAACCCATTAGCCTTTGAAGCTTTCTTT CASSVEGNPLAFEAFF
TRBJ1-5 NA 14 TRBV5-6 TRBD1 TGTGCCAGCAGCTTGCTGACAGGGGTAACAGCCCAGCATTTT CASSLLTGVTAQHF
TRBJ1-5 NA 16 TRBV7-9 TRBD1 TGTGCCAGCAGCTTAGCGGGACAGAGGAGCAATCAGCCCCAGCATTTT CASSLAGQRSNQPQHF
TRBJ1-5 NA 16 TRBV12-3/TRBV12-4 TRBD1 TGTGCCAGCAGTTTAACAAGTCAGGGGGCAAGTCAGCCCCAGCATTTT CASSLTSQGASQPQHF
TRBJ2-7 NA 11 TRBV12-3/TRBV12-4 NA TGTGCCAGCAGTAAAAAGCGCGAGCAGTACTTC CASSKKREQYF
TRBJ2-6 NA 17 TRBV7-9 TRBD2 TGTGCCAGCAGCCAAGATCTGGGGACTAGCGGGGCCAACGTCCTGACTTTC CASSQDLGTSGANVLTF
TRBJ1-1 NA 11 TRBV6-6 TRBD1 TGTGCCAGCAGCCGGGACAGCCAAGCTTTCTTT CASSRDSQAFF
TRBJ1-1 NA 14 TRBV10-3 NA TGTGCCATTTCTTGGGTCGACGGGAACACTGAAGCTTTCTTT CAISWVDGNTEAFF
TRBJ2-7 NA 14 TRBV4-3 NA TGCGCCAGCACCCCAATGCAGGGGCCCTACGAGCAGTACTTC CASTPMQGPYEQYF
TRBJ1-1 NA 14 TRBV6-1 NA TGTGCCAGCAGTACCATCGTGGGAGGGCCGGCGGCTTTCTTT CASSTIVGGPAAFF
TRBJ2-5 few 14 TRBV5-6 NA TGTGCCAGCAGCTTCGTCGGGGCTGGGGAGACCCAGTACTTC CASSFVGAGETQYF
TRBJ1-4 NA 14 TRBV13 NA TGTGCCAGCAGGACTCAAGGAGTGGATGAAAAACTGTTTTTT CASRTQGVDEKLFF
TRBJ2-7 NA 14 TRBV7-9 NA TGTGCCAGCAGCCCTTGGACCAGCTCCTACGAGCAGTACTTC CASSPWTSSYEQYF
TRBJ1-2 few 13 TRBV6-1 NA TGTGCCAGCACCGGGGGACCGTCTAGGGGCTACACCTTC CASTGGPSRGYTF
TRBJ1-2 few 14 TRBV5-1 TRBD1 TGCGCCAGCAGTTGGGGACAGGGGCTGGATGGCTACACCTTC CASSWGQGLDGYTF
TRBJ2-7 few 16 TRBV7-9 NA TGTGCCAGCAGCTTCCTCGGACTAACCAGCTCCTACGAGCAGTACTTC CASSFLGLTSSYEQYF
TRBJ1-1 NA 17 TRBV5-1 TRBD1 TGCGCCAGCAGCTCGATCTCGACAGGGTGGGGGAACACTGAAGCTTTCTTT CASSSISTGWGNTEAFF
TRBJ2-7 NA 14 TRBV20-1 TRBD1 TGCAGTGCTAGCCGGGACAGGGGGTTATACGAGCAGTACTTC CSASRDRGLYEQYF
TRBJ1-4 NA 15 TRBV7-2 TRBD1 TGTGCCAGCAGTAACTACAGGGGGCGCAATGAAAAACTGTTTTTT CASSNYRGRNEKLFF
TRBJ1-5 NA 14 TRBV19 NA TGTGCCAGTAGGGCCCCCGGGTTCCGGCAGCCCCAGCATTTT CASRAPGFRQPQHF
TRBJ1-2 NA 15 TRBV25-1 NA TGTGCCAGCAGCGAAGATTATCAGGGGACCTATGGCTACACCTTC CASSEDYQGTYGYTF
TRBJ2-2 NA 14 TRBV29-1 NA TGCAGCGTTGTCACACTAGGGAGCACCGGGGAGCTGTTTTTT CSVVTLGSTGELFF
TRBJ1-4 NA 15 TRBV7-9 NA TGTGCCAGCAGCTTAGTAGGACAGTCTAATGAAAAACTGTTTTTT CASSLVGQSNEKLFF
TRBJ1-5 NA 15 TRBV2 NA TGTGCCAGCGTTGTTTCCGGGGACGGCAATCAGCCCCAGCATTTT CASVVSGDGNQPQHF
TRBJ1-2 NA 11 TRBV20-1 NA TGCAGTGCTTGGGACATCTATGGCTACACCTTC CSAWDIYGYTF
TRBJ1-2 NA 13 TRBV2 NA TGTGCCAGTCGGGCAGGAACCCCCTCTGGCTACACCTTC CASRAGTPSGYTF
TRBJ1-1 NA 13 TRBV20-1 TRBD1 TGCAGTGCGAGGGGGCTGGGGCTTTTTGAAGCTTTCTTT CSARGLGLFEAFF
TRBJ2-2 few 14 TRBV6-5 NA TGTGCCAGCAGTTACACGGACAACACCGGGGAGCTGTTTTTT CASSYTDNTGELFF
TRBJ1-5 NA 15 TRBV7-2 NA TGTGCCAGCAACACCGGTTGGGGTAGCAATCAGCCCCAGCATTTT CASNTGWGSNQPQHF
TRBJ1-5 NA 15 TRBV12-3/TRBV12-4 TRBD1 TGTGCCAGCAGACCGGGACAGGGTTACAATCAGCCCCAGCATTTT CASRPGQGYNQPQHF
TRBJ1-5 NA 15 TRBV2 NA TGTGCCAGCAGTGAGATAGGGCTGATCAATCAGCCCCAGCATTTT CASSEIGLINQPQHF
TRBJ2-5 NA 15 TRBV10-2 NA TGCGCCAGCACAGAGGGCGCGGATCCAAGGGAGACCCAGTACTTC CASTEGADPRETQYF
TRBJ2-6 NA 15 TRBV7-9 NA TGTGCCAGCAGCACAGGGCCTCCTGGGGCCAACGTCCTGACTTTC CASSTGPPGANVLTF
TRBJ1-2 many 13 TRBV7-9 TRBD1 TGTGCCAGCAGCTCCACAGGGGGCGATGGCTACACCTTC CASSSTGGDGYTF
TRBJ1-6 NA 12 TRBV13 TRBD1 TGTGCCAGTTGGGACAGCAATTCACCCCTCCACTTT CASWDSNSPLHF
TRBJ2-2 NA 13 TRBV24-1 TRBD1 TGTGCCGTGGACAGGAAGAACACCGGGGAGCTGTTTTTT CAVDRKNTGELFF